A selection of T cell receptor beta chains follows, all from one sample in a study of radiation and T cells in renal cell carcinoma. Repertoires were generated with immunoSEQ multiplex PCR, while TCRdb's copy carries only in-frame clones and drops some. Of about 140,000 clones detected, less than 90% appear once; the ten largest clones hold around 21%. Sequencing was performed on blood, taken from a patient whose treatment included radiotherapy and nephrectomy. The receptors here all came from a woman aged 45-65 years with renal cell carcinoma. Both conserved end residues are part of each CDR3. The D gene is left open where the match is weak. Clone size is given for some rows only: seen once, a few or many times, or a class if the clone is expanded.

>TRBV7-9|TRBJ1-3|.|.
CASRGHGNTIYF
TGTGCCAGCAGAGGCCATGGAAACACCATATATTTT
>TRBV28|TRBJ1-1|.|.
CASRLGGGNTEAFF
TGTGCCAGCAGATTGGGAGGGGGGAACACTGAAGCTTTCTTT
>TRBV18|TRBJ2-7|.|.
CASSPSTTSFEQYF
TGTGCCAGCTCACCTTCGACGACTTCTTTCGAGCAGTACTTC
>TRBV5-4|TRBJ2-2|.|.
CASSFRTGELFF
TGTGCCAGCAGCTTCCGCACCGGGGAGCTGTTTTTT
>TRBV5-1|TRBJ2-1|.|.
CASSLWSLENEQFF
TGCGCCAGCAGCTTGTGGAGCCTCGAGAATGAGCAGTTCTTC
>TRBV7-2|TRBJ2-5|.|.
CASSLAGTAQETQYF
TGTGCCAGCAGCTTAGCGGGGACCGCACAAGAGACCCAGTACTTC
>TRBV18|TRBJ2-1|.|.
CASSPPGLSKYNEQFF
TGTGCCAGCTCACCCCCGGGACTTTCGAAATACAATGAGCAGTTCTTC
>TRBV5-6|TRBJ1-5|.|.
CASSLGDRNQPQHF
TGTGCCAGCAGCTTAGGGGATAGAAATCAGCCCCAGCATTTT
>TRBV25-1|TRBJ2-1|.|.
CASSGRQENFYNEQFF
TGTGCCAGCAGTGGCAGACAGGAGAATTTCTACAATGAGCAGTTCTTC
>TRBV19|TRBJ2-3|.|few
CASSSYTSTTQYF
TGTGCCAGTAGTTCCTACACGTCTACGACGCAGTATTTT
>TRBV7-8|TRBJ2-2|.|.
CASSLGTGIYTGELFF
TGCGCCAGCAGCCTCGGAACAGGGATTTACACCGGGGAGCTGTTTTTT
>TRBV30|TRBJ2-5|TRBD2|.
CAWSVNGGQETQYF
TGTGCCTGGAGTGTTAACGGGGGGCAAGAGACCCAGTACTTC
>TRBV27|TRBJ2-1|.|.
CASSSFGGEQFF
TGTGCCAGCAGTTCCTTCGGCGGTGAGCAGTTCTTC
>TRBV7-8|TRBJ2-3|.|.
CASSLRQTTDTQYF
TGTGCCAGCAGCTTACGGCAGACCACAGATACGCAGTATTTT
>TRBV5-1|TRBJ2-2|TRBD1|.
CASSSRTGDGELFF
TGCGCCAGCAGCTCGCGTACAGGGGATGGGGAGCTGTTTTTT
>TRBV7-2|TRBJ1-4|TRBD1|.
CASSSGQGGTNEKLFF
TGTGCCAGCAGCTCAGGACAGGGAGGAACTAATGAAAAACTGTTTTTT
>TRBV28|TRBJ1-5|TRBD1|.
CASSTGGASNQPQHF
TGTGCCAGCAGCACAGGGGGCGCGAGCAATCAGCCCCAGCATTTT
>TRBV27|TRBJ2-4|.|.
CASSPPSQLGGKNIQYF
TGTGCCAGCAGTCCGCCTTCCCAATTAGGAGGCAAAAACATTCAGTACTTC
>TRBV5-1|TRBJ2-7|TRBD2|.
CASRSGGSGTYEQYF
TGCGCCAGCAGATCTGGGGGGAGCGGGACGTACGAGCAGTACTTC
>TRBV7-2|TRBJ1-4|.|.
CASSRAGNDEKLFF
TGTGCCAGCAGCCGTGCGGGAAATGATGAAAAACTGTTTTTT
>TRBV30|TRBJ1-2|.|.
CAWSGDRYGYTF
TGTGCCTGGAGTGGAGACCGATATGGCTACACCTTC
>TRBV9|TRBJ2-1|.|once
CASSVGVGSSYNEQFF
TGTGCCAGCAGCGTAGGAGTCGGAAGCTCCTACAATGAGCAGTTCTTC
>TRBV6-5|TRBJ2-1|TRBD2|.
CASSGLARGEQFF
TGTGCCAGCAGTGGACTAGCCAGAGGTGAGCAGTTCTTC
>TRBV6-5|TRBJ2-3|.|.
CASSPGQSTDTQYF
TGTGCCAGCAGCCCAGGACAGAGCACAGATACGCAGTATTTT
>TRBV14|TRBJ2-4|.|.
CASGKSQVESIQYF
TGTGCCAGCGGGAAAAGTCAGGTTGAAAGCATTCAGTACTTC
>TRBV27|TRBJ1-6|TRBD1|.
CASTHTGQKYNSPLHF
TGTGCCAGCACCCATACGGGACAGAAGTATAATTCACCCCTCCACTTT
>TRBV7-8|TRBJ1-4|.|.
CASSLTGRGEKLFF
TGTGCCAGCAGCTTAACAGGGAGAGGAGAAAAACTGTTTTTT
>TRBV25-1|TRBJ1-3|.|.
CASVRAGSGNTIYF
TGTGCCTCAGTGAGGGCAGGGAGTGGAAACACCATATATTTT
>TRBV28|TRBJ1-5|TRBD1|.
CASSSTGGGGQPQHF
TGTGCCAGCAGCTCTACAGGGGGCGGGGGTCAGCCCCAGCATTTT
>TRBV19|TRBJ1-3|.|once
CASSIEAGIGNTIYF
TGTGCCAGTAGTATAGAGGCAGGGATCGGAAACACCATATATTTT
>TRBV7-2|TRBJ1-1|.|few
CASSSKQWTEAFF
TGTGCCAGCAGCTCGAAGCAGTGGACTGAAGCTTTCTTT
>TRBV6-6|TRBJ2-7|TRBD2|.
CASSYSRAGGLDEQYF
TGTGCCAGCAGTTACTCTAGGGCGGGAGGTTTAGACGAGCAGTACTTC
>TRBV7-2|TRBJ2-3|.|once
CASSLGRASTDTQYF
TGTGCCAGCAGCTTAGGCAGGGCTAGCACAGATACGCAGTATTTT
>TRBV6-5|TRBJ2-3|.|.
CASSSDRADTQYF
TGTGCCAGCAGTTCGGATAGGGCAGATACGCAGTATTTT
>TRBV6-5|TRBJ2-4|.|once
CASSRGVWAKNIQYF
TGTGCCAGCAGCAGGGGGGTGTGGGCCAAAAACATTCAGTACTTC
>TRBV6-6|TRBJ2-2|.|.
CASIHPQVGELFF
TGTGCCAGCATCCACCCTCAGGTCGGGGAGCTGTTTTTT
>TRBV27|TRBJ2-1|.|once
CASSLGNNEQFF
TGTGCCAGCAGTCTGGGAAACAATGAGCAGTTCTTC
>TRBV7-2|TRBJ2-7|.|.
CASSLSTALGSSYEQYF
TGTGCCAGCAGCTTAAGCACCGCGTTGGGGAGCTCCTACGAGCAGTACTTC
>TRBV25-1|TRBJ1-1|.|.
CASSPNLSEAFF
TGTGCCAGCAGTCCAAACCTCTCTGAAGCTTTCTTT
>TRBV5-6|TRBJ1-5|.|.
CASSPGATGPQHF
TGTGCCAGCAGTCCAGGGGCCACGGGCCCCCAGCATTTT
>TRBV7-2|TRBJ2-7|.|.
CASSLVGRGNYEQYF
TGTGCCAGCAGCTTAGTGGGCAGGGGAAACTACGAGCAGTACTTC
>TRBV7-2|TRBJ1-2|.|.
CASSPTQSLYGYTF
TGTGCCAGCAGCCCAACCCAGAGCCTCTATGGCTACACCTTC
>TRBV28|TRBJ2-7|.|.
CASSWGGNSLKQYF
TGTGCCAGCAGTTGGGGCGGGAACAGCCTGAAGCAGTACTTC
>TRBV28|TRBJ2-2|TRBD1|few
CASSLHQGASNTGELFF
TGTGCCAGCAGTTTACATCAGGGGGCGAGTAACACCGGGGAGCTGTTTTTT
>TRBV6-6|TRBJ2-6|.|.
CASSFSPGGANVLTF
TGTGCCAGCAGTTTTTCCCCTGGGGGGGCCAACGTCCTGACTTTC
>TRBV15|TRBJ2-6|.|.
CATSRVSANVLTF
TGTGCCACCAGCAGAGTTTCGGCCAACGTCCTGACTTTC
>TRBV29-1|TRBJ2-7|.|.
CSVEGGDSYEQYF
TGCAGCGTTGAAGGAGGTGACTCCTACGAGCAGTACTTC
>TRBV10-3|TRBJ1-4|TRBD1|.
CAISETDRGYEKLFF
TGTGCCATCAGTGAAACGGACAGGGGTTATGAAAAACTGTTTTTT